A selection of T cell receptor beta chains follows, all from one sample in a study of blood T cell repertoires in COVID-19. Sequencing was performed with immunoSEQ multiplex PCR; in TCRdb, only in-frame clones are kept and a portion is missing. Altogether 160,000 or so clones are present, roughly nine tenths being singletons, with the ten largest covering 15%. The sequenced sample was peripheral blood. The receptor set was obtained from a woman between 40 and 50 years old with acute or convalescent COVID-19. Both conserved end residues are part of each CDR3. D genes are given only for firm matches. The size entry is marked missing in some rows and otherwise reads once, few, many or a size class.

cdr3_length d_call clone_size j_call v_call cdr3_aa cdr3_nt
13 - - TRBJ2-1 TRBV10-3 CAISESMRNEQFF TGTGCCATCAGTGAGTCTATGAGGAATGAGCAGTTCTTC
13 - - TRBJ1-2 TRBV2 CASSVLGLEGYTF TGTGCCAGCAGTGTTCTAGGCCTGGAGGGCTACACCTTC
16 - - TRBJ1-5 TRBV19 CASSRLSDYSNQPQHF TGTGCCAGTAGTCGACTGTCCGACTATAGCAATCAGCCCCAGCATTTT
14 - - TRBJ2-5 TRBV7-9 CASSTGHQQETQYF TGTGCCAGCAGCACCGGACACCAACAGGAGACCCAGTACTTC
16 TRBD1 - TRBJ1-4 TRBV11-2 CASSSYGTGGGEKLFF TGTGCCAGCAGCTCTTACGGGACAGGGGGCGGCGAAAAACTGTTTTTT
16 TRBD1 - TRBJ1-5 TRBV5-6 CASSLDHRGPDQPQHF TGTGCCAGCAGCTTGGACCACAGGGGGCCGGATCAGCCCCAGCATTTT
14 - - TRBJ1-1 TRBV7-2 CASSLAQGNTEAFF TGTGCCAGCAGCTTAGCACAGGGTAACACTGAAGCTTTCTTT
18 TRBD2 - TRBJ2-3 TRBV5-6 CASSNGPSGDAFTDTQYF TGTGCCAGCAGCAACGGGCCTAGCGGGGACGCTTTCACAGATACGCAGTATTTT
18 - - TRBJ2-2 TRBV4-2 CASSQAPLSQGGTGELFF TGTGCCAGCAGCCAAGCCCCTCTTAGCCAGGGAGGTACCGGGGAGCTGTTTTTT
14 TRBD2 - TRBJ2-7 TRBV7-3 CASSASGRNDEQYF TGTGCCAGCAGCGCTAGCGGGAGGAACGACGAGCAGTACTTC
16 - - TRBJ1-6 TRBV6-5 CASSYQAGGDNSPLHF TGTGCCAGCAGTTACCAAGCCGGGGGGGATAATTCACCCCTCCACTTT
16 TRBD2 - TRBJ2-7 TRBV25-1 CASSAQPSGGNYEQYF TGTGCCAGCAGTGCCCAACCGAGCGGGGGAAACTACGAGCAGTACTTC
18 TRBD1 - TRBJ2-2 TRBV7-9 CASSPTPRTGRNTGELFF TGTGCCAGCAGCCCGACACCCCGGACAGGGAGGAACACCGGGGAGCTGTTTTTT
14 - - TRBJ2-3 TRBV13 CASSLGGRADTQYF TGTGCCAGCAGCCTCGGGGGGCGGGCAGATACGCAGTATTTT
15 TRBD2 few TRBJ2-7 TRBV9 CASSVVGLAGHEQYF TGTGCCAGCAGCGTAGTGGGACTAGCGGGCCACGAGCAGTACTTC
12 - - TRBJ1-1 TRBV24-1 CATSDRAGEAFF TGTGCCACCAGTGACAGGGCAGGTGAAGCTTTCTTT
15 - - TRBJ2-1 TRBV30 CASDLTGSSYNEQFF TGTGCCAGCGACTTGACAGGTAGCTCCTACAATGAGCAGTTCTTC
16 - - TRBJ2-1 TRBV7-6 CASSSLGSSGYNEQFF TGTGCCAGCAGCTCACTCGGGTCTTCAGGGTACAATGAGCAGTTCTTC
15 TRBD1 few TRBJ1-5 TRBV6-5 CASLRGDRPNQPQHF TGTGCCAGCCTGAGGGGGGACAGGCCCAATCAGCCCCAGCATTTT
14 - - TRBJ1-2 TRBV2 CASSEDGFGRGYTF TGTGCCAGCAGTGAAGACGGGTTCGGTAGGGGCTACACCTTC
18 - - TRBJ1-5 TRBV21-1 CASSRGYREGGSNQPQHF TGTGCCAGCAGCAGGGGATACCGGGAGGGCGGTAGCAATCAGCCCCAGCATTTT
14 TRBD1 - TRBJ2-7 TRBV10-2 CASRKTGGFDEQYF TGCGCCAGCAGGAAGACAGGGGGCTTCGACGAGCAGTACTTC
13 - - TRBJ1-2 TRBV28 CASSFLQNDGYTF TGTGCCAGCAGTTTTCTCCAGAACGATGGCTACACCTTC
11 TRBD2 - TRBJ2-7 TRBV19 CASDSGVEQYF TGTGCCAGTGACAGCGGGGTCGAGCAGTACTTC
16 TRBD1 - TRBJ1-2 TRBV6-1 CASSEAWDRRLYGYTF TGTGCCAGCAGTGAAGCGTGGGACAGGCGACTCTATGGCTACACCTTC
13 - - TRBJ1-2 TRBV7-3 CASSQTRTDGYTF TGTGCCAGCAGCCAGACCCGGACTGATGGCTACACCTTC
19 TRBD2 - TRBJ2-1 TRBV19 CASSIFNSILAGDSHEQFF TGTGCCAGTAGTATCTTCAATTCTATACTAGCGGGAGACAGTCATGAGCAGTTCTTC
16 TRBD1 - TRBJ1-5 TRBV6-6 CASSSRRDRGNQPQHF TGTGCCAGCAGTTCACGCCGCGACAGGGGCAATCAGCCCCAGCATTTT
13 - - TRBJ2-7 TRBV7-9 CASSLADGNEQYF TGTGCCAGCAGCTTAGCTGACGGGAACGAGCAGTACTTC
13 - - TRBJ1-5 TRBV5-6 CASSLTGGQPQHF TGTGCCAGCAGCTTGACCGGCGGCCAGCCCCAGCATTTT
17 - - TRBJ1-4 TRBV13 CASSLGRQLPSNEKLFF TGTGCCAGCAGCTTAGGTAGACAGCTTCCCAGCAATGAAAAACTGTTTTTT
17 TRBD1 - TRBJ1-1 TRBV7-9 CASSNDLRDRGPVRAFF TGTGCCAGCAGCAACGATCTCCGGGACAGGGGGCCGGTACGGGCTTTCTTT
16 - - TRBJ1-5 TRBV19 CASSIERGQPNQPQHF TGTGCCAGTAGTATAGAAAGGGGCCAGCCCAATCAGCCCCAGCATTTT
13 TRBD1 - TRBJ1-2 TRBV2 CASSGTGASGYTF TGTGCCAGCAGTGGAACAGGGGCGAGTGGCTACACCTTC
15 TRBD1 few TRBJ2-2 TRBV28 CASSFGTGETGELFF TGTGCCAGCAGTTTTGGGACAGGGGAAACCGGGGAGCTGTTTTTT
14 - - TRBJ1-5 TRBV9 CASSVGGGGQPQHF TGTGCCAGCAGCGTAGGGGGCGGGGGGCAGCCCCAGCATTTT
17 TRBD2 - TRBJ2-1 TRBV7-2 CASSLAPASGAYNEQFF TGTGCCAGCAGCTTAGCTCCGGCTAGCGGGGCTTACAATGAGCAGTTCTTC
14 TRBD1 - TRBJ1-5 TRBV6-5 CASSQTGDNQPQHF TGTGCCAGCAGCCAGACAGGGGACAATCAGCCCCAGCATTTT
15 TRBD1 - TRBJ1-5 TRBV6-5 CASSYYRGDNQPQHF TGTGCCAGCAGTTACTACAGGGGAGACAATCAGCCCCAGCATTTT
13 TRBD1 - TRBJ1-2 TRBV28 CASSWDRVVGYTF TGTGCCAGCAGTTGGGACAGGGTGGTGGGCTACACCTTC
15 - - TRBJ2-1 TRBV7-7 CASSLRPGIYNEQFF TGTGCCAGCAGCTTGCGGCCCGGGATCTACAATGAGCAGTTCTTC
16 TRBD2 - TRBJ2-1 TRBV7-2 CASSVSGGVSYNEQFF TGTGCCAGCAGCGTTAGCGGGGGGGTTTCCTACAATGAGCAGTTCTTC
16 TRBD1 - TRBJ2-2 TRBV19 CASSMRTGLNTGELFF TGTGCCAGTAGTATGAGGACAGGTTTGAACACCGGGGAGCTGTTTTTT